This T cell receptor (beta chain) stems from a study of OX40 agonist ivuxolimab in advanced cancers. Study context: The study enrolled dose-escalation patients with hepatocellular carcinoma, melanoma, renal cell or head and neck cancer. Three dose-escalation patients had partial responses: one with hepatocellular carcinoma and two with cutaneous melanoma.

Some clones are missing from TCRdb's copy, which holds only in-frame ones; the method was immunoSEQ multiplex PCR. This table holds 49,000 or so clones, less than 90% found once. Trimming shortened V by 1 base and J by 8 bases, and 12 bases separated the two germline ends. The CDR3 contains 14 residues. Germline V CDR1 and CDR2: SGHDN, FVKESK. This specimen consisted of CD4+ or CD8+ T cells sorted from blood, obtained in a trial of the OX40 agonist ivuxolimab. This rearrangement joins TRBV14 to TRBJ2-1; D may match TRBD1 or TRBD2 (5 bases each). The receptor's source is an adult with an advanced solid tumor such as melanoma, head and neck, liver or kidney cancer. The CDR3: CASSQVGRGDEQFF. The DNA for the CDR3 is TGTGCCAGCAGCCAAGTCGGTCGGGGCGATGAGCAGTTCTTC.